What follows describes a single T cell receptor beta chain. Assay used: immunoSEQ multiplex PCR; TCRdb lists only in-frame clones, some missing. The table records roughly 380,000 clones, around 87% of them present only once. The record originates from a study of Ad26.COV2.S vaccination and SARS-CoV-2 variants. Looking at the study overall: Intramuscularly, Ad26.COV2.S was given either once or twice, 56 days apart.

As for treatment: about 20 received Ad26.COV2.S at low or high dose, single or two shots; a few received placebo; per-sample allocation not given. Sample collection was performed on day 63 after the first vaccine or placebo injection. An Ad26 vector expressing Wuhan-strain SARS-CoV-2 spike constituted the vaccine. Germline lookup yields CDR1 SGHTA and CDR2 FQGNSA. The CDR3 is 16 residues long. Between the trimmed V and J ends, which lost 1 base and 6 bases, there was a span of 18 bases. Here the sequenced sample was peripheral blood, taken in a trial of Ad26.COV2.S vaccine versus placebo. The rearrangement joins TRBV7-2 to TRBJ2-5; D is perhaps TRBD2 (5 bases). This TCR derives from a person aged 18-65 years who received the Ad26.COV2.S COVID-19 vaccine or a placebo. The CDR3 loop reads CASSLEGADGGQTQYF. CDR3 DNA: TGTGCCAGCAGCTTAGAGGGAGCGGATGGCGGTCAGACCCAGTACTTC.